This T cell receptor beta chain originates from a study of CD4+ T cells in melanoma. Sequenced by immunoSEQ multiplex PCR; TCRdb stores in-frame clones only, minus some. The sample contains about 14,000 clones, over 55% of which appear only once. This clone has a handful of counts. Its antigen remains unknown. Per germline, CDR1 SGHAT and CDR2 FQNNGV. The CDR3 spans 15 residues. The junction had 10 bases not matched to a gene; V was cut back by 4 bases and J by 5 bases. General study findings and limits: A reported correlation linked neoantigen-specific CD4+ T cells to CD8+, macrophage and B cell function.

This receptor was identified in a human donor with melanoma. Sequencing was performed on cells from a culture (not recorded whether cultured in vitro). The V and J genes are TRBV11-2 and TRBJ2-5; TRBD2 matches at 7 bases. Here the CDR3 reads CASSSRTSLWETQYF. The CDR3 DNA is TGTGCCAGCAGCTCCCGGACTAGTCTGTGGGAGACCCAGTACTTC.